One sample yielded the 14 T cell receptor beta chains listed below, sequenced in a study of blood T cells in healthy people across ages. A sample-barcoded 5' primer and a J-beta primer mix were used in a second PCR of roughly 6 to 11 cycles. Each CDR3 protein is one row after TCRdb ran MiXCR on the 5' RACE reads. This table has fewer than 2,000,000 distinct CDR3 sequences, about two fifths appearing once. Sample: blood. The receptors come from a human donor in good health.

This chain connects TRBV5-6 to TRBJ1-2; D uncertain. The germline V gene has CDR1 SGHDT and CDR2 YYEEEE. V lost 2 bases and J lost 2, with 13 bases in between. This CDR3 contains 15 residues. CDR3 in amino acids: CASSFVAGSNYGYTF. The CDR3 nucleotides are TGTGCCAGCAGCTTCGTCGCGGGCAGCAACTATGGCTACACCTTC. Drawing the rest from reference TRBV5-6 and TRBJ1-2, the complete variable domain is DAGVTQSPTHLIKTRGQQVTLRCSPKSGHDTVSWYQQALGQGPQFIFQYYEEEERQRGNFPDRFSGHQFPNYSSELNVNALLLGDSALYLCASSFVAGSNYGYTFGSGTRLTVV.

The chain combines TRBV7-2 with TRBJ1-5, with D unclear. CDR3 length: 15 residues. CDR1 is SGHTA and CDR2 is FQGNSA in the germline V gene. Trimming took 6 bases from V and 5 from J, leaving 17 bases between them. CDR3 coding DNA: TGTGCCAGCAGTTCAGCCCGTGGGAGCGATCAGCCCCAGCATTTT. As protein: CASSSARGSDQPQHF.

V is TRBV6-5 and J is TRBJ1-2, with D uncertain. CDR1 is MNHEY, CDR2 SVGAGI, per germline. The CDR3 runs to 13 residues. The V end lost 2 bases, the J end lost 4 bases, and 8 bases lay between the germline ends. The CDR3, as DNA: TGTGCCAGCAGTTACCGACGGACCTATGGCTACACCTTC. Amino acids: CASSYRRTYGYTF.

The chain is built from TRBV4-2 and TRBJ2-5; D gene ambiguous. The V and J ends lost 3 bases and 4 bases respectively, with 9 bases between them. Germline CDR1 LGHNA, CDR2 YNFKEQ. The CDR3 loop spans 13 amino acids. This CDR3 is CASSHRRVETQYF. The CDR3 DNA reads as TGTGCCAGCAGCCACCGTAGGGTAGAGACCCAGTACTTC.

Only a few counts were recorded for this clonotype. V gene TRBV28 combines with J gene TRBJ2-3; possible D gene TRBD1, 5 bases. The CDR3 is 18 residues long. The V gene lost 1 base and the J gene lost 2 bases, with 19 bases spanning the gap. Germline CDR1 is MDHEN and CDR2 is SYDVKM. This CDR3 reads CASSLSRQQDVPTDTQYF. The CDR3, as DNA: TGTGCCAGCAGTTTATCACGACAACAGGACGTCCCCACAGATACGCAGTATTTT.

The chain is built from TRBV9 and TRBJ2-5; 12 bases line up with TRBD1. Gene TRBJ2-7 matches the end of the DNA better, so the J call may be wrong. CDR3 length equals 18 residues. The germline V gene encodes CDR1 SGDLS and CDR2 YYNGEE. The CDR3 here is CASSVRPGTGTGGFEQYF. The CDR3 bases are TGTGCCAGCAGCGTAAGGCCGGGTACGGGGACAGGGGGCTTCGAGCAGTACTTC.

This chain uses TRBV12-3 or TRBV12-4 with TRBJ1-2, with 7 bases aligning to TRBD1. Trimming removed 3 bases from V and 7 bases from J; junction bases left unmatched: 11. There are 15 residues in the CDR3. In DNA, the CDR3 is TGTGCCAGCAGTTTGCAGAGGGGGCAGTTCGGTGGCTACACCTTC. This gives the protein CASSLQRGQFGGYTF.

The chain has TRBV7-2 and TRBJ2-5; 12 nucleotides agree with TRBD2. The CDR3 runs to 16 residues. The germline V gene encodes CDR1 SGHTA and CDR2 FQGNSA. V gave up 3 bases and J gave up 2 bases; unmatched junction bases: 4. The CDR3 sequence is CASSFTSGGWQETQYF. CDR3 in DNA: TGTGCCAGCAGCTTTACTAGCGGGGGGTGGCAAGAGACCCAGTACTTC.

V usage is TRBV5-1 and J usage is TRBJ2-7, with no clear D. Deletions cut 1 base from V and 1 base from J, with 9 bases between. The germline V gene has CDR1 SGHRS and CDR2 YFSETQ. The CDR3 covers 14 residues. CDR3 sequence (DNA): TGCGCCAGCAGCTTGCAACTGGAATCCTACGAGCAGTACTTC. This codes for CASSLQLESYEQYF.

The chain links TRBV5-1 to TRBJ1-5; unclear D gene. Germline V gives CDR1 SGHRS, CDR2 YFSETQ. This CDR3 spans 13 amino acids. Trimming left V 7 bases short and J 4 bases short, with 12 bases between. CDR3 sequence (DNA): TGCGCCAGCCCTCAGGCTCCTAATCAGCCCCAGCATTTT. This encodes CASPQAPNQPQHF.

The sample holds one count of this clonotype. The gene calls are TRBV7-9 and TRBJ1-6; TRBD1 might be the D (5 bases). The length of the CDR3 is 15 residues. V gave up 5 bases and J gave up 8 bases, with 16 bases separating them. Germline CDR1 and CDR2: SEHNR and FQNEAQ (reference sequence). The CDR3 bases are TGTGCCAGCAGCCTCATGGGGCTCAGGGATTCACCCCTCCACTTT. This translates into CASSLMGLRDSPLHF.

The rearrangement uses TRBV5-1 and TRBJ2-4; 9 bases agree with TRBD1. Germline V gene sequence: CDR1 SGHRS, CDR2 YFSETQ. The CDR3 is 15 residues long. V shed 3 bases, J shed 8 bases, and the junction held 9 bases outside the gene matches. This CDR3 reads CASSSQTGGSDIQYF. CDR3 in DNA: TGCGCCAGCAGCTCTCAGACAGGGGGTTCGGACATTCAGTACTTC.

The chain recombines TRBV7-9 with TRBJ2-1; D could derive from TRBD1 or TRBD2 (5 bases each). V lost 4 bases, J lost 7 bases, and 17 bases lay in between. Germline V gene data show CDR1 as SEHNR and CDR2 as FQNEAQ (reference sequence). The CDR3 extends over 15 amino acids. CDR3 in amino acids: CASSSRRGGRNEQFF. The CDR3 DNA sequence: TGTGCCAGCAGCTCCAGACGGGGCGGACGGAATGAGCAGTTCTTC.

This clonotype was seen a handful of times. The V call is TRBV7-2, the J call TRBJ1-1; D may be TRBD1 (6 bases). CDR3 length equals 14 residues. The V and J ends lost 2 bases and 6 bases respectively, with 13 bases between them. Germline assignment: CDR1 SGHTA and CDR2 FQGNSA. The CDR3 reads CASSLQGTRAEAFF. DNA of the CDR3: TGTGCCAGCAGCTTACAGGGGACACGTGCTGAAGCTTTCTTT.